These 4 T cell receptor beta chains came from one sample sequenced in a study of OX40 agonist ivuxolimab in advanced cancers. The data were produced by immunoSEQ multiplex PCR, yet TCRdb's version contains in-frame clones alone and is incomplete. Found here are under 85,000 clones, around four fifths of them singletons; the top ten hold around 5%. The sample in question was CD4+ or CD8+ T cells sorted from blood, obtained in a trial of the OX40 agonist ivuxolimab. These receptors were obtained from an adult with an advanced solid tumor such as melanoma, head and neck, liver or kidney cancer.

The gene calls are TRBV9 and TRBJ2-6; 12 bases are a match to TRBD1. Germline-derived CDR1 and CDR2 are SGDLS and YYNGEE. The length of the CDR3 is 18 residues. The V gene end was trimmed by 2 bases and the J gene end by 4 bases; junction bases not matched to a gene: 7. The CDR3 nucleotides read TGTGCCAGCAGCGTTGAGGGGACAGGGGGCTTAGGGGCCAACGTCCTGACTTTC. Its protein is CASSVEGTGGLGANVLTF. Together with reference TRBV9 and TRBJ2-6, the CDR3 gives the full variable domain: DSGVTQTPKHLITATGQRVTLRCSPRSGDLSVYWYQQSLDQGLQFLIQYYNGEERAKGNILERFSAQQFPDLHSELNLSSLELGDSALYFCASSVEGTGGLGANVLTFGAGSRLTVL.

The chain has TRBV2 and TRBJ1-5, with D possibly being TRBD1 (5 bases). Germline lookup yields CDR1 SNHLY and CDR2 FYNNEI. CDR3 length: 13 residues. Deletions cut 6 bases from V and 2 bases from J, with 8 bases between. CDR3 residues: CASSREGNQPQHF. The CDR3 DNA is TGTGCCAGCAGCAGGGAGGGCAATCAGCCCCAGCATTTT.

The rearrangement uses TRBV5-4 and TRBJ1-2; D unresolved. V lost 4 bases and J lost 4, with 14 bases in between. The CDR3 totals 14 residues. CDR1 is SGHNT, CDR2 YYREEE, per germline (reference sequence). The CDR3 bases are TGTGCCAGCAGCCGGACTGCCGCGGTCTATGGCTACACCTTC. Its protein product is CASSRTAAVYGYTF.

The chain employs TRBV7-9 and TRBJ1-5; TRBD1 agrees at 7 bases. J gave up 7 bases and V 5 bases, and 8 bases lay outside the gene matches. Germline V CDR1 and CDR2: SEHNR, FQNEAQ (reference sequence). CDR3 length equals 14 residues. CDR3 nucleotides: TGTGCCAGCAGCCCTAACAGGGGTCGACAGCCCCAGCATTTT. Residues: CASSPNRGRQPQHF. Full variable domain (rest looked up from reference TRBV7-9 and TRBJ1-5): DTGVSQNPRHKITKRGQNVTFRCDPISEHNRLYWYRQTLGQGPEFLTYFQNEAQLEKSRLLSDRFSAERPKGSFSTLEIQRTEQGDSAMYLCASSPNRGRQPQHFGDGTRLSIL.